This TCR beta chain appears in the sequencing data of a study of early T cells in non-severe SARS-CoV-2 infection. Across the study: The sequenced material was bulk RNA from unsorted whole blood, and its chains were unpaired.

Looked up from germline, CDR1 is MNHNS and CDR2 is SASEGT. CDR3 size: 12 residues. V lost 7 bases and J lost 2, with 8 bases in between. Each cDNA molecule carried a unique molecular identifier. TCRdb fed the 5' RACE reads into MiXCR, producing one record per CDR3 protein. The sample consists of 32,000 or so distinct CDR3 sequences, 5.9% of them appearing once. What was sequenced was whole blood. The chain combines TRBV6-1 with TRBJ1-2; D call uncertain. The sequence was obtained from an adult who was a healthcare worker with PCR-confirmed SARS-CoV-2 infection or an uninfected control (not recorded which). The CDR3 spells CASNSQNYGYTF. CDR3 in DNA: TGTGCCAGCAACTCCCAGAACTATGGCTACACCTTC.